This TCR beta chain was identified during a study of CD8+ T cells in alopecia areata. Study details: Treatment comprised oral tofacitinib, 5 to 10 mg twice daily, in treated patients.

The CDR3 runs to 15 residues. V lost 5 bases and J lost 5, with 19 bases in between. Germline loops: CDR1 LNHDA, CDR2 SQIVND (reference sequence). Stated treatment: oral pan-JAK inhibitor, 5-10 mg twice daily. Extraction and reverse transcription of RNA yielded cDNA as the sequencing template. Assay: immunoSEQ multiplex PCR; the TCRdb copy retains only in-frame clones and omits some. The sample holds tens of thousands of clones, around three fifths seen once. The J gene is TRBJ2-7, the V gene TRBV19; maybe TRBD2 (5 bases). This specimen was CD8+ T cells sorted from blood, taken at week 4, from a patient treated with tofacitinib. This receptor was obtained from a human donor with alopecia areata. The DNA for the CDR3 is TGTGCCAGTAGTTCCTCATTGGGGAGCCCCAACGAGCAGTACTTC. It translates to CASSSSLGSPNEQYF.